This T cell receptor beta chain appears in the sequencing data of a study of cytomegalovirus exposure and HLA in healthy donors. PCR amplification relied on 60 Vbeta primers (plus 13 Jbeta primers). Generated by immunoSEQ multiplex PCR, the TCRdb table keeps only in-frame clones and is missing some. The data hold around 70,000 clones, with under 80% observed a single time. The CDR3 runs 15 residues. In germline, CDR1 is MNHEY, CDR2 SVGAGI. This TCR was sampled from a man aged 55 to 70 in good health and CMV-seropositive. The specimen sequenced was PBMCs. The V and J genes are TRBV6-5 and TRBJ2-5, with 11 bases that match TRBD2. The J call may be faulty, since TRBJ2-7 better matches the DNA end. The CDR3 here is CASSPLAGVLYEQYF. In DNA, the CDR3 is TGTGCCAGCAGCCCACTAGCGGGAGTACTATACGAGCAGTACTTC.